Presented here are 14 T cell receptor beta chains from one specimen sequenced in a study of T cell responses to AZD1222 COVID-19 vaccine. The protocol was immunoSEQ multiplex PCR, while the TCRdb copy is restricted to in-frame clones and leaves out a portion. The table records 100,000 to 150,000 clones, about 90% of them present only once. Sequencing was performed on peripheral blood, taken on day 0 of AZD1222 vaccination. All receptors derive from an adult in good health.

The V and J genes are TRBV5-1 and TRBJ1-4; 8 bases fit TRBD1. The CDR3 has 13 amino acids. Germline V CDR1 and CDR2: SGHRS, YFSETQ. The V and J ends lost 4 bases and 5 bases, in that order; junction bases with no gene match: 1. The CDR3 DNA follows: TGCGCCAGCAGCGGGGACAGGAATGAAAAACTGTTTTTT. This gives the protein CASSGDRNEKLFF.

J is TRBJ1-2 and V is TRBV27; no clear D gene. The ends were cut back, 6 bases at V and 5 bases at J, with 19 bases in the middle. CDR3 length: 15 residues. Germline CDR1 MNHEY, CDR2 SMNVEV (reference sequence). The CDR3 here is CASRVSTRVPYGYTF. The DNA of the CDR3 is TGTGCCAGCAGGGTATCGACAAGGGTTCCTTATGGCTACACCTTC.

CDR3 region: CASSSPRRVNTGELFF. CDR3 nucleotides: TGTGCCAGCAGTTCCCCACGGCGCGTGAACACCGGGGAGCTGTTTTTT. The chain carries TRBV27 and TRBJ2-2; D not resolved. V was clipped by 4 bases and J by 1 base, with 13 bases between them. Germline V gene sequence: CDR1 MNHEY, CDR2 SMNVEV (reference sequence). The CDR3 covers 16 residues.

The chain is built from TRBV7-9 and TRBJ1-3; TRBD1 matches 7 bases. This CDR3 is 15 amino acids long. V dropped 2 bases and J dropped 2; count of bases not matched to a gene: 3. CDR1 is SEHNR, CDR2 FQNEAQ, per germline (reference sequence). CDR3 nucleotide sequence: TGTGCCAGCAGCTTATTCACAGGGGCTGGAAACACCATATATTTT. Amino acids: CASSLFTGAGNTIYF.

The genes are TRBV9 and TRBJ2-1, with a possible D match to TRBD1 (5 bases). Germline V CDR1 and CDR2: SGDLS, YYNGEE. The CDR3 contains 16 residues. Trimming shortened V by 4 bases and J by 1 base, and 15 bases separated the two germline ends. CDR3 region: CASSTTGYLSYNEQFF. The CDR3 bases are TGTGCCAGCAGCACAACAGGTTACCTATCCTACAATGAGCAGTTCTTC.

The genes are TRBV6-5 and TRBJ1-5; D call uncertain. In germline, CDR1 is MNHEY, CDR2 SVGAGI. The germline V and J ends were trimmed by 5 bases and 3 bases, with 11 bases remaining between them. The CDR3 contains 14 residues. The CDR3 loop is CASSPRSNNQPQHF. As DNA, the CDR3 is TGTGCCAGCAGTCCGCGTTCGAACAATCAGCCCCAGCATTTT.

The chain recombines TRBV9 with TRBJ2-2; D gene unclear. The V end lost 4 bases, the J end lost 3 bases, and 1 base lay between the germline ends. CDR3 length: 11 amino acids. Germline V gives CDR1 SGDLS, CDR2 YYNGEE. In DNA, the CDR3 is TGTGCCAGCAGCCACACCGGGGAGCTGTTTTTT. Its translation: CASSHTGELFF.

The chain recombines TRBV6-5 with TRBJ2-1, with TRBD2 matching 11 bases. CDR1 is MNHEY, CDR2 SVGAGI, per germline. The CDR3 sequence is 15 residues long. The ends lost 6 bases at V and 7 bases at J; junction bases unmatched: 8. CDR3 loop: CASSVTSGRLNEQFF. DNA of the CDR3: TGTGCCAGCAGCGTCACTAGCGGGAGATTAAATGAGCAGTTCTTC.

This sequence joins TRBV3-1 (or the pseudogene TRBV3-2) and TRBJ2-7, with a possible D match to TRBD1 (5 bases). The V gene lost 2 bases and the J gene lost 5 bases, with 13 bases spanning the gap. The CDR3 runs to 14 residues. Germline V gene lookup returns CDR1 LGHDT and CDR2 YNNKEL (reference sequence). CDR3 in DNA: TGTGCCAGCAGCCAAAAAAAAGGGGTGGACGAGCAGTACTTC. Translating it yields CASSQKKGVDEQYF.

The CDR3 loop reads CASSHGQEIPIAKNIQYF. The CDR3 DNA sequence: TGTGCCAGCAGCCACGGACAGGAAATACCGATAGCCAAAAACATTCAGTACTTC. The chain employs TRBV11-2 and TRBJ2-4; 7 bases fit TRBD1. V lost 5 bases, J lost 0 bases, and 13 bases stayed unmatched. Germline CDR1 and CDR2: SGHAT and FQNNGV. CDR3 length equals 18 residues.

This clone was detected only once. CDR3 amino acids: CAISETGQSSGNTIYF. DNA for the CDR3: TGTGCCATCAGTGAGACGGGACAGAGCTCTGGAAACACCATATATTTT. The chain combines TRBV10-3 with TRBJ1-3; TRBD1 matches 7 bases. Germline loops: CDR1 ENHRY, CDR2 SYGVKD. The CDR3 runs 16 residues. V lost 2 bases, J lost 0 bases, and 4 bases stayed unmatched.

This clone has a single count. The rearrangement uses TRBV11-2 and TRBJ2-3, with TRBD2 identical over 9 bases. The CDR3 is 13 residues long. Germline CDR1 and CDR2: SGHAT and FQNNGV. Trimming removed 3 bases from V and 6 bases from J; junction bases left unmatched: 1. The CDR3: CASSLAGGDTQYF. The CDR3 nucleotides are TGTGCCAGCAGCTTGGCGGGAGGGGATACGCAGTATTTT.

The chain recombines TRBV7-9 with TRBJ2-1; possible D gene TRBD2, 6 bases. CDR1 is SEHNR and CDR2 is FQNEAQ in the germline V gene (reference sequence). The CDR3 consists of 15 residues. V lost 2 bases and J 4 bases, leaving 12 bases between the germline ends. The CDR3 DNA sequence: TGTGCCAGCAGCTTACCGGGAGTGGAGTACAATGAGCAGTTCTTC. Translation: CASSLPGVEYNEQFF.

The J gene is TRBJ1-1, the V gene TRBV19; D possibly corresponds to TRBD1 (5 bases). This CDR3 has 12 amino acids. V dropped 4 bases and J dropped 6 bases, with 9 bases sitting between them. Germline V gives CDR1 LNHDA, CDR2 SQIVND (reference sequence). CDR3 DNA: TGTGCCAGTAGTACAGGGTTCCCTGAAGCTTTCTTT. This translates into CASSTGFPEAFF. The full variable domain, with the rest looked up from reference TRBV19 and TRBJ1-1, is DGGITQSPKYLFRKEGQNVTLSCEQNLNHDAMYWYRQDPGQGLRLIYYSQIVNDFQKGDIAEGYSVSREKKESFPLTVTSAQKNPTAFYLCASSTGFPEAFFGQGTRLTVV.